Listed below are T cell receptor beta chains from one sample, sequenced in a study of cytomegalovirus exposure and HLA in healthy donors. Method: immunoSEQ multiplex PCR; TCRdb's copy keeps in-frame clones and lacks some. There are roughly 200,000 clones in the sample; about three quarters occur only once, and around 1.3% lies in the top ten. Sequenced: PBMCs. These receptors were collected from a young woman in good health and CMV-seronegative. The CDR3 runs from the conserved cysteine through the conserved F or W. The D gene is left open where the match is weak. Clone sizes are given selectively: once, few, many, or a class where the clone is expanded.

clone_size	j_call	d_call	v_call	cdr3_nt	cdr3_aa
once	TRBJ1-1	NA	TRBV6-6	TGTGCCAGCAGCCCTTTTGGTGAGGGCACTGAAGCTTTCTTT	CASSPFGEGTEAFF
NA	TRBJ1-1	TRBD1	TRBV5-4	TGTGCCAGCAGCTCGGGACAGCTACTGAACACTGAAGCTTTCTTT	CASSSGQLLNTEAFF
NA	TRBJ2-1	TRBD1	TRBV27	TGTGCCAGCAGTTTCGACAGGGGTAGAAATGAGCAGTTCTTC	CASSFDRGRNEQFF
NA	TRBJ2-2	NA	TRBV5-1	TGCGCCAGCAGCTACAGGTCCGGGGAGCTGTTTTTT	CASSYRSGELFF
NA	TRBJ2-1	NA	TRBV27	TGTGCCAGCAGTTTAGGAACCTCAGGGCGGAATGAGCAGTTCTTC	CASSLGTSGRNEQFF
NA	TRBJ2-1	TRBD2	TRBV5-1	TGCGCCAGCAGCTTCGGACTAGCGGAGATCAATGAGCAGTTCTTC	CASSFGLAEINEQFF
NA	TRBJ1-4	TRBD1	TRBV5-1	TGCGCCAGCAGCTTGGAAATTTCCGGGACAGGTCGCGAAAAACTGTTTTTT	CASSLEISGTGREKLFF
NA	TRBJ2-2	TRBD2	TRBV11-2	TGTGCCAGCGATCTAGCGGGGAACACCGGGGAGCTGTTTTTT	CASDLAGNTGELFF
NA	TRBJ2-1	TRBD1	TRBV5-1	TGCGCCAGCAGCTTGGCCATGACGGGACAGGGAATAAATGAGCAGTTCTTC	CASSLAMTGQGINEQFF
NA	TRBJ1-1	NA	TRBV7-8	TGTGCCAGCAGCCAGTCCCACACTGAAGCTTTCTTT	CASSQSHTEAFF
NA	TRBJ1-5	TRBD1	TRBV11-2	TGTGCCAGCAGCTTAGCCGCGGGGACAGTAAATCAGCCCCAGCATTTT	CASSLAAGTVNQPQHF
NA	TRBJ1-2	TRBD1	TRBV18	TGTGCCAGCTCCCTTGAGACAGGGTATAGCTATGGCTACACCTTC	CASSLETGYSYGYTF
NA	TRBJ1-4	NA	TRBV27	TGTGCCAGCAGATCCACAGAATTCAATGAAAAACTGTTTTTT	CASRSTEFNEKLFF
NA	TRBJ2-7	TRBD2	TRBV7-2	TGTGCCAGCAGCTTCGGACTAGCGGGAGGTAGGGAGCAGTACTTC	CASSFGLAGGREQYF
NA	TRBJ2-5	NA	TRBV5-1	TGCGCCAGCAGCCTCTCCGGGACTGGGGAGACCCAGTACTTC	CASSLSGTGETQYF
NA	TRBJ1-6	NA	TRBV7-2	TGTGCCAGCAGCTTCATGGAGGACTCACCCCTCCACTTT	CASSFMEDSPLHF
NA	TRBJ2-3	NA	TRBV7-2	TGTGCCAGCAGCACCTCAGGGGTGGCAGATACGCAGTATTTT	CASSTSGVADTQYF
NA	TRBJ2-7	TRBD2	TRBV9	TGTGCCAGCAGCGCCAGAGTTGCGGGGGGGCTCAACGAGCAGTACTTC	CASSARVAGGLNEQYF
NA	TRBJ1-2	TRBD1	TRBV25-1	TGTGCCAGCAGTGCCTCAGGGGGGCACTATGGCTACACCTTC	CASSASGGHYGYTF
NA	TRBJ2-1	TRBD2	TRBV10-1	TGCGCCAGCAGTGAGGGGCGGGAGAGAGAGCAGTTCTTC	CASSEGREREQFF
NA	TRBJ1-2	NA	TRBV2	TGTGCCAGCAGTGAAGCTGTGCAGTTCTATGGCTACACCTTC	CASSEAVQFYGYTF
NA	TRBJ1-2	TRBD1	TRBV5-1	TGCGCCAGCAGCTCGGGGACAGGAGATCTGGGCTACACCTTC	CASSSGTGDLGYTF
few	TRBJ1-2	TRBD1	TRBV12-5	TGTGCTAGTGGTTTGACTACAGGGGAAGGCTACACCTTC	CASGLTTGEGYTF
NA	TRBJ2-7	TRBD2	TRBV6-1	TGTGCCAGCAGTGAGGCGGGAGTGCCCTGGGACGAGCAGTACTTC	CASSEAGVPWDEQYF
NA	TRBJ2-5	NA	TRBV6-5	TGTGCCAGCAGTTTCTTGCGGACAGGGAGGGGAGAGACCCAGTACTTC	CASSFLRTGRGETQYF